A single sample gave rise to the 28 T cell receptor beta chains below, sequenced in a study of cytomegalovirus exposure and HLA in healthy donors. The PCR used 60 Vbeta and 13 Jbeta primers. Generated by immunoSEQ multiplex PCR, the TCRdb table keeps only in-frame clones and is missing some. The table has approximately 130,000 clones, about two thirds seen once; the top ten hold 2% to 3%. Sample: PBMCs. Every receptor here comes from a woman in her 40s in good health and CMV-seronegative.

The chain combines TRBV7-8 with TRBJ2-7; 8 bases align to TRBD1. V lost 4 bases, J lost 4 bases, and 3 bases stayed unmatched. The CDR3 sequence is 13 residues long. The germline gives CDR1 SGHVS, CDR2 FQNEAQ. The CDR3 bases are TGTGCCAGCAGCTCACAGGGGGGATACGAGCAGTACTTC. Translating gives CASSSQGGYEQYF.

In its sample, this clone was seen a few times. The chain employs TRBV6-5 and TRBJ2-2; TRBD2 is a possible D gene (6 bases). V dropped 3 bases and J dropped 9 bases, with 17 bases sitting between them. The CDR3 runs 15 residues. Germline V CDR1 and CDR2: MNHEY, SVGAGI. CDR3 nucleotides: TGTGCCAGCAGTTATACCGGGACTCTCTCCCGGGAGCTGTTTTTT. It is translated as CASSYTGTLSRELFF.

This clone was seen only a few times. The chain has TRBV6-6 and TRBJ1-4, with no clear D. Germline CDR1 is MNHNY and CDR2 is SVGAGI (reference sequence). The CDR3 is 14 amino acids. The ends were cut back, 7 bases at V and 7 bases at J, with 16 bases in the middle. CDR3 in amino acids: CASTRPSGGEKLFF. CDR3 nucleotides: TGTGCCAGCACCCGCCCTTCGGGAGGTGAAAAACTGTTTTTT.

The chain carries TRBV4-1 and TRBJ1-2, with D maybe TRBD1 (5 bases). There are 15 residues in the CDR3. Germline V gene lookup returns CDR1 MGHRA and CDR2 YSYEKL. Trimming removed 1 base from V and 2 bases from J, with 11 bases in between. The CDR3 region has the DNA TGCGCCAGCAGCCAAGTGGCAGGGTCGAACTATGGCTACACCTTC. Translating gives CASSQVAGSNYGYTF.

The chain carries TRBV28 and TRBJ1-2; 9 bases fit TRBD1. Per the germline V gene, CDR1 is MDHEN and CDR2 is SYDVKM. This CDR3 contains 15 residues. The V segment lost 10 bases and the J segment 2 bases; nucleotides outside the gene matches: 11. CDR3 residues: CATHYGGTGNYGYTF. CDR3 nucleotide sequence: TGTGCCACACATTACGGCGGGACAGGGAACTATGGCTACACCTTC.

CDR3 in amino acids: CASSQDLDRGETTETQYF. The DNA for the CDR3 is TGCGCCAGCAGCCAAGATCTGGACAGGGGCGAGACAACAGAGACCCAGTACTTC. The genes are TRBV4-3 and TRBJ2-5; 9 nucleotides align to TRBD1. CDR3 length equals 18 residues. Germline trimming cut 0 bases from V and 4 bases from J; bases unmatched to any gene: 12. Germline lookup yields CDR1 LGHNA and CDR2 YSLEER.

This clone came up a few times. The rearrangement links TRBV5-1 to TRBJ2-2; D perhaps matches TRBD1 (6 bases). The V gene's germline CDR1 is SGHRS and CDR2 YFSETQ. Trimming took 3 bases from V and 2 from J, leaving 8 bases between them. The CDR3 is made up of 14 amino acids. In nucleotides, the CDR3 is TGCGCCAGCAGCTGGACAGTTAACACCGGGGAGCTGTTTTTT. Translation: CASSWTVNTGELFF.

This rearrangement joins TRBV27 to TRBJ1-1; TRBD1 agrees at 9 bases. V shed 6 bases, J shed 6 bases, and the junction held 8 bases outside the gene matches. The germline V gene encodes CDR1 MNHEY and CDR2 SMNVEV (reference sequence). The CDR3 length is 14 residues. The CDR3 region is CASSSTGGGSEAFF. The CDR3 DNA follows: TGTGCCAGCAGCTCCACAGGGGGCGGCTCTGAAGCTTTCTTT.

Comment on this clone: In the same sample, other DNA sequences code for this CDR3. The chain is built from TRBV11-2 and TRBJ2-5; 9 bases align to TRBD2. The CDR3 runs to 15 residues. The trim removed 0 bases at V and 2 bases at J, leaving 1 base unmatched. The germline V gene encodes CDR1 SGHAT and CDR2 FQNNGV. Here the CDR3 DNA reads TGTGCCAGCAGCTTAGAGCTAGCGGGGCAAGAGACCCAGTACTTC. This codes for CASSLELAGQETQYF. The whole variable domain, filled in from reference TRBV11-2 and TRBJ2-5, reads EAGVAQSPRYKIIEKRQSVAFWCNPISGHATLYWYQQILGQGPKLLIQFQNNGVVDDSQLPKDRFSAERLKGVDSTLKIQPAKLEDSAVYLCASSLELAGQETQYFGPGTRLLVL.

The V gene is TRBV5-1, the J gene TRBJ1-5, with TRBD1 identical over 11 bases. CDR3 length equals 16 residues. V shed 4 bases, J shed 0 bases, and the junction held 3 bases outside the gene matches. Germline V gene lookup returns CDR1 SGHRS and CDR2 YFSETQ. The CDR3 protein is CASSPGTGGSNQPQHF. The CDR3 nucleotides read TGCGCCAGCAGCCCCGGGACAGGGGGTAGCAATCAGCCCCAGCATTTT.

This clone was found a few times. The CDR3 DNA is TGTGCCAGCAGTTTGACTTATAATTCACCCCTCCACTTT. It specifies CASSLTYNSPLHF. The chain employs TRBV28 and TRBJ1-6, with D unclear. V was trimmed by 3 bases and J by 4 bases, leaving 4 bases between them. Germline assignment: CDR1 MDHEN and CDR2 SYDVKM. The CDR3 has 13 amino acids.

This clone has only one observation. This sequence joins TRBV5-1 and TRBJ2-3; 16 bases line up with TRBD2. J gave up 0 bases and V 4 bases, and 5 bases lay outside the gene matches. The CDR3 loop spans 18 amino acids. Germline CDR1 reads SGHRS; CDR2 reads YFSETQ. The CDR3 nucleotides read TGCGCCAGCAGCCTTGGGACTAGCGGGGGGGCTAGCACAGATACGCAGTATTTT. The encoded protein is CASSLGTSGGASTDTQYF.

This clone turned up a few times. This sequence joins TRBV9 and TRBJ1-5, with D hard to call. This CDR3 is 13 amino acids long. V lost 1 base and J lost 5, with 7 bases in between. Germline lookup yields CDR1 SGDLS and CDR2 YYNGEE. CDR3: CASSVHSDQPQHF. CDR3 nucleotides: TGTGCCAGCAGCGTACATAGTGATCAGCCCCAGCATTTT.

This chain links TRBV5-6 with TRBJ2-7; TRBD1 might be the D (5 bases). Trimming left V 0 bases short and J 3 bases short, with 10 bases between. The CDR3 loop spans 14 amino acids. The germline gives CDR1 SGHDT, CDR2 YYEEEE. CDR3 sequence reads: CASSLGDSGYEQYF. As DNA, the CDR3 is TGTGCCAGCAGCTTGGGAGACAGTGGCTACGAGCAGTACTTC.

The chain joins TRBV5-4 to TRBJ1-1; D perhaps matches TRBD1 (6 bases). The CDR3 is 14 amino acids. Germline CDR1 reads SGHNT; CDR2 reads YYREEE (reference sequence). The V end lost 1 base, the J end lost 8 bases, and 15 bases lay between the germline ends. CDR3 in DNA: TGTGCCAGCAGCTTGTTAGAGGGTGACAGGGAAGCTTTCTTT. The encoded protein is CASSLLEGDREAFF.

The chain joins TRBV5-4 to TRBJ2-5, with 10 bases fitting TRBD1. J gave up 5 bases and V 0 bases, and 4 bases lay outside the gene matches. Germline assignment: CDR1 SGHNT and CDR2 YYREEE (reference sequence). The CDR3 has 15 amino acids. The CDR3 loop reads CASSLEGQGSETQYF. CDR3 DNA sequence: TGTGCCAGCAGCTTGGAGGGACAGGGGTCCGAGACCCAGTACTTC.

The chain joins TRBV7-2 to TRBJ1-1; TRBD1 is a possible D gene (6 bases). The germline V gene has CDR1 SGHTA and CDR2 FQGNSA. CDR3 length: 18 residues. Trimming removed 1 base at V and 5 bases at J, with 23 bases between. The CDR3 DNA reads TGTGCCAGCAGCTTAGAACTTGTCGCAGGACAGTTGTGGACTGAAGCTTTCTTT. Its translation: CASSLELVAGQLWTEAFF.

The chain joins TRBV28 to TRBJ2-3; TRBD2 matches at 7 bases. This CDR3 comprises 15 residues. The germline V gene has CDR1 MDHEN and CDR2 SYDVKM. Losses at the gene ends were 5 bases for V and 1 base for J; bases not matched to a gene: 6. The CDR3 sequence is CASSTGGPRTDTQYF. The CDR3 nucleotides are TGTGCCAGCAGTACGGGGGGTCCTCGCACAGATACGCAGTATTTT.

The chain couples TRBV29-1 to TRBJ1-2, with D uncertain. The CDR3 has 13 amino acids. Trimming cost V 1 base and J 2 bases, with 8 bases left between them. Germline V gene lookup returns CDR1 SQVTM and CDR2 ANQGSEA. CDR3 residues: CSVEAGLNYGYTF. The CDR3 DNA follows: TGCAGCGTTGAAGCGGGGTTAAACTATGGCTACACCTTC.

The V gene is TRBV7-2, the J gene TRBJ2-5; unclear D gene. CDR1 is SGHTA, CDR2 FQGNSA, per germline. With 5 bases removed from V and 2 bases from J, the gap between germline ends came to 15 bases. This CDR3 is built from 15 residues. The CDR3 spells CASSPQNDWQETQYF. CDR3 bases: TGTGCCAGCAGCCCACAAAACGACTGGCAAGAGACCCAGTACTTC.

The V and J genes are TRBV27 and TRBJ1-1; D not certain. The length of the CDR3 is 13 residues. Germline V gene data show CDR1 as MNHEY and CDR2 as SMNVEV (reference sequence). Trimming removed 3 bases from V and 5 bases from J, with 10 bases in between. CDR3 DNA: TGTGCCAGCAGTTTCGGGAGTGGTACTGAAGCTTTCTTT. This gives the protein CASSFGSGTEAFF.

DNA of the CDR3: TGTGCCAGCAGCGCTACGTCTCAGGGCACTGAAGCTTTCTTT. Protein sequence: CASSATSQGTEAFF. The chain couples TRBV9 to TRBJ1-1; tentatively, D is TRBD1 (5 bases). Germline CDR1 SGDLS, CDR2 YYNGEE. Trimming removed 3 bases at V and 4 bases at J, with 13 bases between. The CDR3 has 14 amino acids.

The CDR3 region has the DNA TGTGCCAGCAGTCCTCGGACAGGGGACGACTATGGCTACACCTTC. Translation: CASSPRTGDDYGYTF. This chain links TRBV6-4 with TRBJ1-2, with TRBD1 identical over 9 bases. The CDR3 is 15 amino acids. V lost 5 bases, J lost 3 bases, and 7 bases stayed unmatched. CDR1 is MRHNA and CDR2 is SNTAGT in the germline V gene.

The genes are TRBV5-1 and TRBJ2-1; D call uncertain. The CDR3 spans 14 residues. V lost 2 bases and J lost 0, with 6 bases in between. The V gene's germline CDR1 is SGHRS and CDR2 YFSETQ. The CDR3 coding sequence is TGCGCCAGCAGCTTTGGCAGCTCCTACAATGAGCAGTTCTTC. Its protein is CASSFGSSYNEQFF.

The V gene is TRBV5-1, the J gene TRBJ2-2; D is unresolved. The CDR3 loop spans 15 amino acids. Germline assignment: CDR1 SGHRS and CDR2 YFSETQ. V lost 0 bases to trimming and J lost 2 bases, with 8 bases between them. CDR3 loop: CASSLGRINTGELFF. DNA for the CDR3: TGCGCCAGCAGCTTGGGGCGGATTAACACCGGGGAGCTGTTTTTT. Filled out from reference TRBV5-1 and TRBJ2-2, the complete variable domain reads KAGVTQTPRYLIKTRGQQVTLSCSPISGHRSVSWYQQTPGQGLQFLFEYFSETQRNKGNFPGRFSGRQFSNSRSEMNVSTLELGDSALYLCASSLGRINTGELFFGEGSRLTVL.

This clone was counted only a few times. This chain joins TRBV19 and TRBJ1-5; D is perhaps TRBD1 (5 bases). Germline CDR1 reads LNHDA; CDR2 reads SQIVND (reference sequence). Trimming removed 7 bases from V and 7 bases from J, with 17 bases in between. The CDR3 loop spans 14 amino acids. The chain's CDR3 is CASTLSGGSQPQHF. DNA for the CDR3: TGTGCCAGTACCCTTAGCGGGGGGAGCCAGCCCCAGCATTTT.

There are a few counts of this clone. V usage is TRBV4-1 and J usage is TRBJ2-7; D is ambiguous. V lost 1 base to trimming and J lost 4 bases, with 23 bases between them. CDR1 and CDR2 (germline): MGHRA, YSYEKL. The CDR3 is 18 residues long. The CDR3 loop reads CASSQGVPTDTTLYEQYF. The CDR3 nucleotides are TGCGCCAGCAGCCAAGGTGTACCTACTGACACCACGCTGTACGAGCAGTACTTC.

The chain employs TRBV4-2 and TRBJ2-5; a possible D gene is TRBD2 (6 bases). The CDR3 is made up of 17 amino acids. CDR1 LGHNA and CDR2 YNFKEQ come from the germline V gene. V lost 3 bases and J lost 1, with 18 bases in between. CDR3 in amino acids: CASSQKLSDYFQETQYF. As DNA, the CDR3 is TGTGCCAGCAGCCAGAAATTATCGGACTACTTCCAAGAGACCCAGTACTTC.